This record concerns one TCR beta chain sequence. The antigen remains unidentified. Using immunoSEQ multiplex PCR, the repertoire was profiled, and TCRdb retains in-frame clones only, with some absent. The sample has over 45,000 clones, approximately 61% seen once. The data stem from a study of vaccination effects on CD4 cells after COVID-19. The overall study: Participants were given two doses of BNT162b2 or mRNA-1273 vaccine.

Per the germline V gene, CDR1 is LGHDT and CDR2 is YNNKEL (reference sequence). The CDR3 length is 15 residues. Trimming cost V 3 bases and J 6 bases; bases outside gene matches: 6. Cultured cells yielded isolated CD4+ T cells after approximately nine days. Vaccine recipients had no previous SARS-CoV-2 infection; their nucleocapsid antibodies were negative. Days 3 and 7 were when half the medium was replaced with IL-2 medium. Study findings and constraints: Healthy vaccine recipients' vaccine-induced clones were almost all SARS-CoV-2 mono-reactive.

The sequenced sample was CD4+ T cells from PBMCs cultured without peptide, obtained before COVID-19 vaccination. The rearrangement uses TRBV3-1 (or the pseudogene TRBV3-2) and TRBJ2-3; 10 bases are shared with TRBD2. The origin of this receptor is a human donor who received a COVID-19 vaccine. CDR3: CASSQSGRETDTQYF. The CDR3 DNA reads TGTGCCAGCAGCCAGAGCGGGAGGGAAACCGATACGCAGTATTTT.